The clone carrying this T cell receptor (beta chain) was detected a few times. The antigen remains undetermined. These data originate in a study of CD8 T cells in ankylosing spondylitis. Points from the study as a whole: Disease-linked clones were CD8+ and relatively rare in peripheral blood.

Using quantitative 5'-RACE with molecular barcodes, the authors made TCR beta libraries. Each CDR3 protein is one row after TCRdb ran MiXCR on the 5' RACE reads. The table has roughly 230,000 distinct CDR3 sequences, over 9.5% seen once. V dropped 7 bases and J dropped 3 bases, with 15 bases sitting between them. Germline loops: CDR1 SGHTA, CDR2 FQGNSA. This CDR3 region has 15 residues. Sequencing was carried out using blood, either unsorted or a sorted T cell fraction (not recorded which). This chain uses TRBV7-2 with TRBJ1-4; possibly TRBD1 for D (6 bases). This TCR derives from a male donor with ankylosing spondylitis or in good health (not recorded which). The DNA of the CDR3 is TGTGCCAGCACCCATTCTGGGGGGCCTAATGAAAAACTGTTTTTT. Translation: CASTHSGGPNEKLFF.